What follows describes a single TCR beta chain. Its specificity is unknown. These data belong to a study of cytomegalovirus exposure and HLA in healthy donors. Study findings and constraints: In a later analysis, the majority of CMV-associated beta chains seemingly showed HLA restriction. TRBV6-2, TRBV6-3 and some other V segments were excluded as indistinguishable.

A multiplex PCR was run with 60 Vbeta primers and 13 Jbeta primers. TCRdb's table, derived via immunoSEQ multiplex PCR, lists solely in-frame clones and lacks some. The sample yields approximately 120,000 clones, of which the top ten take up around 2.4%. This CDR3 is 14 amino acids long. Per the germline V gene, CDR1 is SGHRS and CDR2 is YFSETQ. J lost 5 bases, V lost 2 bases, and 6 bases had no gene match. The sequenced sample consisted of PBMCs. The J gene is TRBJ2-5, the V gene TRBV5-1; 7 positions match TRBD2. This clonotype originated in a man aged 40-49 years in good health and CMV-seronegative. The CDR3 DNA follows: TGCGCCAGCAGCTTAGGCGGGAGAGTGGAGACCCAGTACTTC. Translating it yields CASSLGGRVETQYF.